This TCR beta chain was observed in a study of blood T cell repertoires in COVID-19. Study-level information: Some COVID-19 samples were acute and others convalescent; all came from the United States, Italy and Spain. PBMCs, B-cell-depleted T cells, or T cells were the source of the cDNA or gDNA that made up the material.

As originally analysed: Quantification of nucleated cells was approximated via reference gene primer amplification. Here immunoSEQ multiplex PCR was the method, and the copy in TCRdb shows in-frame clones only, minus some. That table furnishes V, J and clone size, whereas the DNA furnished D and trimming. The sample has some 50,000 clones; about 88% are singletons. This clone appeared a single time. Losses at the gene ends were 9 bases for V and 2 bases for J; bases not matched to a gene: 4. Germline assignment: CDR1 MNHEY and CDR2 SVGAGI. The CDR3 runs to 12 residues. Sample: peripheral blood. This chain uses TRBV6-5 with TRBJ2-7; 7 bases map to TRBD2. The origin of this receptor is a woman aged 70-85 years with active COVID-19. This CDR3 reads CASTGTTYEQYF. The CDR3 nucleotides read TGTGCCAGTACCGGGACTACCTACGAGCAGTACTTC.